Sequencing of this TCR beta chain was carried out in a study of Graves' ophthalmopathy and Graves' hyperthyroidism. The study amplified TCR beta CDR3 regions using RNA transcripts. Investigators did first-round RT-PCR with HTBI primers, then second-round multiplex PCR. One entry per CDR3 protein, called by TCRdb with MiXCR from the multiplex PCR reads. The sample has a few hundred thousand distinct CDR3 sequences; about 18% are singletons. Orbital computed tomography and thyroid ultrasound, along with TRAb, serum thyroxine and clinical symptoms, underpinned diagnosis. V was shortened by 4 bases and J by 7 bases, with 9 bases between the two germline ends. The length of the CDR3 is 12 residues. Germline values: CDR1 KGHDR, CDR2 SFDVKD.

The clonotype originates from a woman aged 18-35 years with Graves' ophthalmopathy. V usage is TRBV24-1 and J usage is TRBJ1-2, with D unresolved. The sample consisted of peripheral blood. The CDR3 coding sequence is TGTGCCACCAGTGAAACTATAGGTGGCTACACCTTC. Translating it yields CATSETIGGYTF.